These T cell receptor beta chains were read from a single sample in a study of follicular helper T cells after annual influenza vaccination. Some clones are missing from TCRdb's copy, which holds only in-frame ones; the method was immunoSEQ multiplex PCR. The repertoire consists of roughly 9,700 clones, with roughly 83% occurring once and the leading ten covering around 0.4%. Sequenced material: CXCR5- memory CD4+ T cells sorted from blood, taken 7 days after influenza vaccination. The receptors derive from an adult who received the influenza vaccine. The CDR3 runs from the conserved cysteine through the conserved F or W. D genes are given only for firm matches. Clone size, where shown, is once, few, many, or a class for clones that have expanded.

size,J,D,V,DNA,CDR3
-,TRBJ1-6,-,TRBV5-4,TGTGCCAGCAGCTTTTGGGGGCTCAATAATTCACCCCTCCACTTT,CASSFWGLNNSPLHF
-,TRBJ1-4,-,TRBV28,TGTGCCACTTCGGGGGGTGAGATGGCTAATGAAAAACTGTTTTTT,CATSGGEMANEKLFF
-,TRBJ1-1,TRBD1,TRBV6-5,TGTGCCAGCAGGCGCACAGGGGGAACTGAAGCTTTCTTT,CASRRTGGTEAFF
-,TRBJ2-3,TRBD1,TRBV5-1,TGCGCCAGCAGCCTCGGGACAGGGGGCACAGATACGCAGTATTTT,CASSLGTGGTDTQYF
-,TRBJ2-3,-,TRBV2,TGTGCCAGCAAGTTAGCAGATACGCAGTATTTT,CASKLADTQYF
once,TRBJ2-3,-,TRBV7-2,TGTGCCAGCAGCTTAGCGCTAAAGGTTCAGTATTTT,CASSLALKVQYF
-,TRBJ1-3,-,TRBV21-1,TGTGCCAGAGCCCCTGGCTCTGGAAACACCATATATTTT,CARAPGSGNTIYF
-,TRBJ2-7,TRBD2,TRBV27,TGTGCCAGCAGTTTAGAGCGGGGGGTCCCCTACGAGCAGTACTTC,CASSLERGVPYEQYF
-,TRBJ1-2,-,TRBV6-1,TGTGCCAGCAGTGAAGTGGGGGGCTGGGGAGGCTACACCTTC,CASSEVGGWGGYTF
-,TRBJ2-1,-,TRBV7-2,TGTGCCAGCAGCCGAGGCAGGGTTAGCTCCTACAATGAGCAGTTCTTC,CASSRGRVSSYNEQFF
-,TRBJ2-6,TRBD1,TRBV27,TGTGCCAGCAGTCCCGTCCCGGGACAGGGGGAAAGTGGGGCCAACGTCCTGACTTTC,CASSPVPGQGESGANVLTF
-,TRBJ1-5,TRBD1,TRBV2,TGTGCCAGCGGGGACAGGGGAAGGAAACAGCCCCAGCATTTT,CASGDRGRKQPQHF
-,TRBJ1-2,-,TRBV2,TGTGCCAGCAGTGCATGGGAGAGCTATGGCTACACCTTC,CASSAWESYGYTF
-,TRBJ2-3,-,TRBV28,TGTGCCAGCAGTGTTGCGGGGCGCGATACGCAGTATTTT,CASSVAGRDTQYF
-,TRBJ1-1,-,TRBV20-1,TGCAGTGGGGCCGTGAACACTGAAGCTTTCTTT,CSGAVNTEAFF
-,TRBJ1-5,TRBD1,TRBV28,TGTGCCAGCAGTCGATCGCCAGGGGGGGGCAATCAGCCCCAGCATTTT,CASSRSPGGGNQPQHF
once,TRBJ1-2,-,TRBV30,TGTGCCTGGAGTGTTGGGGGTCTCATGGGTGGCTACACCTTC,CAWSVGGLMGGYTF
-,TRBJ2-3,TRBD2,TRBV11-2,TGTGCCAGCAGCTCCCGACTAGCGGGGGGCACAGATACGCAGTATTTT,CASSSRLAGGTDTQYF
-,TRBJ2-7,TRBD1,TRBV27,TGTGCCAGCAGTTTCCGGGACAGGCGGTCCTACGAGCAGTACTTC,CASSFRDRRSYEQYF
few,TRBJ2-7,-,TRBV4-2,TGTGCCAGCAGCCAAGCGGACGGTCGCTCCTACGAGCAGTACTTC,CASSQADGRSYEQYF
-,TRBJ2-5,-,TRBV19,TGTGCCAGCCGGGGCCTTACAAGAGAGGCCCAGTACTTC,CASRGLTREAQYF
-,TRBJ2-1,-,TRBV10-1,TGCGCCAGCAGTGATAACAGGGCGAGCTACAATGAGCAGTTCTTC,CASSDNRASYNEQFF
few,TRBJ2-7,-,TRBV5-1,TGCGCCAGCAGCTTGCAGGGTCTGGACGAGCAGTACTTC,CASSLQGLDEQYF
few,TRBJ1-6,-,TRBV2,TGTGCCAGCAGTGAAAGGTTGTCAGAAAATTCACCCCTCCACTTT,CASSERLSENSPLHF
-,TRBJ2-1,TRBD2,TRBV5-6,TGTGCCAGCAGCTGGACTAGCGGGGGGGTTTACAATGAGCAGTTCTTC,CASSWTSGGVYNEQFF
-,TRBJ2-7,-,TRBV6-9,TGTGCCAGCAGTTATCAGGACCAGGGGTACGAGCAGTACTTC,CASSYQDQGYEQYF
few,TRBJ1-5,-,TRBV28,TGTGCCAGCAGAAAAGGACGTTCCAATCAGCCCCAGCATTTT,CASRKGRSNQPQHF